The 20 T cell receptor beta chains in this list originate from one sample, sequenced in a study of CD8 T cells in Susac syndrome. It was with random hexamers that about 0.45 to 1 ug RNA was reverse transcribed. TCRdb ran MiXCR on the immunoSEQ multiplex PCR reads and lists one entry per CDR3 protein. The data contain about 400,000 distinct CDR3 sequences, 75% to 90% of them seen just once; the ten biggest clones take up about 0.12%. The sample comprised CD8+ T cells from PBMCs. These receptors were taken from a human donor with multiple sclerosis.

This clonotype was recorded only once. The chain recombines TRBV2 with TRBJ2-7; TRBD2 is a possible D gene (5 bases). With 2 bases removed from V and 1 base from J, the gap between germline ends came to 15 bases. The CDR3 length is 16 residues. CDR1 SNHLY and CDR2 FYNNEI come from the germline V gene. DNA for the CDR3: TGTGCCAGCAGTGAACAGGCTGGCAGAGGGTCCTACGAGCAGTACTTC. Protein: CASSEQAGRGSYEQYF.

J is TRBJ2-7 and V is TRBV27, with 8 bases that match TRBD2. The CDR3 sequence is 13 residues long. V shed 4 bases and J 7 bases; nucleotides not matched to a gene: 6. The germline CDR1 and CDR2 sequences are MNHEY and SMNVEV (reference sequence). CDR3 sequence (DNA): TGTGCCAGCAGTTGGAATAGCGGGATGGAGCAGTACTTC. Translation: CASSWNSGMEQYF.

This chain connects TRBV5-1 to TRBJ2-3, with 11 bases that match TRBD1. CDR3 length: 17 amino acids. Germline V CDR1 and CDR2: SGHRS, YFSETQ. With V trimmed by 0 bases and J by 5 bases, 8 bases remained unmatched. The CDR3 coding sequence is TGCGCCAGCAGCTTGGCCGAGGACAGGGGGCTGGTAGATACGCAGTATTTT. It is translated as CASSLAEDRGLVDTQYF.

The chain joins TRBV4-1 to TRBJ2-7; D unresolved. This CDR3 contains 15 residues. Trimming stripped 4 bases from V and 0 bases from J, with 13 bases between. The germline CDR1 and CDR2 sequences are MGHRA and YSYEKL. CDR3 protein: CASSPVQLSSYEQYF. The CDR3 DNA follows: TGCGCCAGCAGCCCTGTACAGCTAAGCTCCTACGAGCAGTACTTC.

The CDR3 is CASSQEVHTDTQYF. The CDR3 DNA sequence: TGCGCCAGCAGCCAAGAAGTTCACACAGATACGCAGTATTTT. The gene calls are TRBV4-1 and TRBJ2-3; D gene ambiguous. CDR3 length equals 14 residues. Between the trimmed V and J ends, which lost 0 bases and 2 bases, there was a span of 6 bases. Germline values: CDR1 MGHRA, CDR2 YSYEKL.

The chain has TRBV20-1 and TRBJ1-1; D not resolved. Germline assignment: CDR1 DFQATT and CDR2 SNEGSKA (reference sequence). This CDR3 has 13 residues. V was clipped by 6 bases and J by 2 bases, with 13 bases between them. In DNA form, the CDR3 reads TGCAGTGCCAACGGGGAGAGAAACACTGAAGCTTTCTTT. It is translated as CSANGERNTEAFF.

The genes are TRBV4-1 and TRBJ2-7; a possible D gene is TRBD2 (6 bases). In germline, CDR1 is MGHRA, CDR2 YSYEKL. Trimming removed 3 bases at V and 4 bases at J, with 13 bases between. The CDR3 spans 14 residues. DNA for the CDR3: TGCGCCAGCAGCCAGTACGGAGGGACTTACGAGCAGTACTTC. Its protein product is CASSQYGGTYEQYF.

This chain uses TRBV5-6 with TRBJ1-5; D gene uncertain. The CDR3 spans 14 residues. Germline V lookup: CDR1 SGHDT, CDR2 YYEEEE. The V end lost 1 base, the J end lost 3 bases, and 8 bases lay between the germline ends. CDR3 nucleotides: TGTGCCAGCAGCTTGACCCGAGACAATCAGCCCCAGCATTTT. Its translation: CASSLTRDNQPQHF.

The gene calls are TRBV6-1 and TRBJ1-1; D may be TRBD1 (5 bases). Germline values: CDR1 MNHNS, CDR2 SASEGT. This CDR3 has 16 residues. Trimming took 7 bases from V and 5 from J, leaving 23 bases between them. CDR3 bases: TGTGCCAGCAATCCCTCTAGCAGGGTGGGACTGACTGAAGCTTTCTTT. It specifies CASNPSSRVGLTEAFF.

The V and J genes are TRBV4-1 and TRBJ2-6, with D possibly being TRBD1 (5 bases). The CDR3 runs to 19 residues. V was clipped by 0 bases and J by 2 bases, with 17 bases between them. Germline CDR1 MGHRA, CDR2 YSYEKL. The CDR3 nucleotides are TGCGCCAGCAGCCAAGATGGTGGAGCTCTGGACACTGGGGCCAACGTCCTGACTTTC. Amino acid sequence: CASSQDGGALDTGANVLTF.

V usage is TRBV28 and J usage is TRBJ1-4; D is unresolved. V was clipped by 6 bases and J by 0 bases, with 14 bases between them. This CDR3 has 16 residues. CDR1 and CDR2 (germline): MDHEN, SYDVKM. The CDR3 protein is CASSKVPIATNEKLFF. The CDR3 DNA follows: TGTGCCAGCAGCAAGGTCCCGATAGCAACTAATGAAAAACTGTTTTTT.

The chain carries TRBV6-1 and TRBJ1-5, with D maybe TRBD1 (6 bases). V was cut by 2 bases and J by 3 bases, with 11 bases left in between. The CDR3 sequence is 15 residues long. Germline V gene sequence: CDR1 MNHNS, CDR2 SASEGT. The CDR3: CASSEIGQHNQPQHF. The CDR3 DNA reads as TGTGCCAGCAGTGAAATCGGACAGCACAATCAGCCCCAGCATTTT.

The CDR3 is CSAQGGDSAYEQYF. The CDR3 DNA sequence: TGCAGCGCCCAAGGCGGGGATTCGGCCTACGAGCAGTACTTC. The chain has TRBV29-1 and TRBJ2-7, with a possible D match to TRBD2 (6 bases). Trimming shortened V by 7 bases and J by 2 bases, and 18 bases separated the two germline ends. Germline V gene sequence: CDR1 SQVTM, CDR2 ANQGSEA. The CDR3 loop spans 14 amino acids.

This chain connects TRBV7-2 to TRBJ1-1, with 7 bases matching TRBD1. Germline V gene sequence: CDR1 SGHTA, CDR2 FQGNSA. V trimming: 5 bases; J trimming: 3 bases; junction bases outside the gene matches: 9. CDR3 length: 15 residues. In DNA, the CDR3 is TGTGCCAGCAGCACCCCGGACAGGTACTACACTGAAGCTTTCTTT. It is translated as CASSTPDRYYTEAFF.

The rearrangement uses TRBV29-1 and TRBJ2-7; D might be TRBD1 (5 bases). Germline values: CDR1 SQVTM, CDR2 ANQGSEA. V dropped 3 bases and J dropped 3 bases, with 9 bases sitting between them. This CDR3 comprises 12 residues. CDR3 residues: CSVDGQGYEQYF. CDR3 nucleotide sequence: TGCAGCGTTGATGGGCAGGGCTACGAGCAGTACTTC.

The rearrangement uses TRBV6-1 and TRBJ1-5, with unresolved D. CDR3 length equals 13 residues. Germline values: CDR1 MNHNS, CDR2 SASEGT. V was shortened by 6 bases and J by 6 bases, with 12 bases between the two germline ends. CDR3 sequence reads: CASSLQPGQPQHF. Here the CDR3 DNA reads TGTGCCAGCAGCCTCCAACCAGGTCAGCCCCAGCATTTT.

A few counts support this clonotype. V gene TRBV7-4 combines with J gene TRBJ2-7; 7 bases map to TRBD1. The CDR3 loop spans 14 amino acids. Germline V gene lookup returns CDR1 SGHVT and CDR2 SQSDAQ. After removal of 5 bases from V and 3 bases from J, the junction contained 7 bases not matched to a gene. The CDR3 coding sequence is TGTGCCAGCAGCCCGGACAGGTGCGGCTACGAGCAGTACTTC. It encodes CASSPDRCGYEQYF. Supplemented by reference TRBV7-4 and TRBJ2-7, the full variable domain reads GAGVSQSPRYKVAKRGRDVALRCDSISGHVTLYWYRQTLGQGSEVLTYSQSDAQRDKSGRPSGRFSAERPERSVSTLKIQRTEQGDSAVYLCASSPDRCGYEQYFGPGTRLTVT.

The J gene is TRBJ2-7, the V gene TRBV7-9; no definite D call. CDR1 SEHNR and CDR2 FQNEAQ come from the germline V gene (reference sequence). The CDR3 runs 13 residues. The germline V and J ends were trimmed by 5 bases and 2 bases, with 10 bases remaining between them. CDR3 sequence: CASSLSNTYEQYF. DNA for the CDR3: TGTGCCAGCAGCCTCTCTAATACCTACGAGCAGTACTTC.

The V gene is TRBV27, the J gene TRBJ2-2; 7 bases align to TRBD2. The CDR3 has 15 residues. Trimming took 4 bases from V and 6 from J; bases not matched to a gene: 8. Per germline, CDR1 MNHEY and CDR2 SMNVEV (reference sequence). CDR3 sequence (DNA): TGTGCCAGCAGTTCCGGACTAGTCGGCGCCGGGGAGCTGTTTTTT. It specifies CASSSGLVGAGELFF.

This clonotype was observed a handful of times. The gene calls are TRBV7-9 and TRBJ2-2, with a possible D match to TRBD1 (5 bases). The CDR3 is made up of 15 amino acids. Trimming cost V 5 bases and J 7 bases, with 17 bases left between them. Germline V gives CDR1 SEHNR, CDR2 FQNEAQ (reference sequence). The CDR3 nucleotides are TGTGCCAGCAGCCCGCGGCAGGGAATAAGCGGGGAGCTGTTTTTT. Translating gives CASSPRQGISGELFF.